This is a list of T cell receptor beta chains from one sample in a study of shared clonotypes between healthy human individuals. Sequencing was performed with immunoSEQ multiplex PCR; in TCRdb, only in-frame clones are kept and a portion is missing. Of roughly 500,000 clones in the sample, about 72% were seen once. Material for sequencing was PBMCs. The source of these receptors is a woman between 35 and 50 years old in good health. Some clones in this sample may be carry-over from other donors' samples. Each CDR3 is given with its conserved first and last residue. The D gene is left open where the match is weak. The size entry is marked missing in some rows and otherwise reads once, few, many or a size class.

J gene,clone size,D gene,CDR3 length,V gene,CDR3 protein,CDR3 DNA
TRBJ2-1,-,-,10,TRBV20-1,CSATWGEQFF,TGCAGTGCTACTTGGGGTGAGCAGTTCTTC
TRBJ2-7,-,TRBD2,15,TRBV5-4,CASSLGTSGSYEQYF,TGTGCCAGCAGCCTCGGGACTAGCGGGTCCTACGAGCAGTACTTC
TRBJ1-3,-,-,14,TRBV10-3,CAIRAGVSGNTIYF,TGTGCCATCAGGGCCGGGGTCTCTGGAAACACCATATATTTT
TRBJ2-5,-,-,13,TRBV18,CASSPPGLETQYF,TGTGCCAGCTCACCACCAGGCCTGGAGACCCAGTACTTC
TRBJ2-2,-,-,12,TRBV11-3,CASSLETGELFF,TGTGCCAGCAGCTTAGAGACCGGGGAGCTGTTTTTT
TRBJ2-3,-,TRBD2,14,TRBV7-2,CASSLAGRGDTQYF,TGTGCCAGCAGCTTAGCCGGGAGGGGAGATACGCAGTATTTT
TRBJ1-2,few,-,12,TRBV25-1,CASSGGTSGYTF,TGTGCCAGCAGTGGAGGGACATCCGGCTACACCTTC
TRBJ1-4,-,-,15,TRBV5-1,CASSFIGATNEKLFF,TGCGCCAGCAGCTTCATCGGGGCAACTAATGAAAAACTGTTTTTT
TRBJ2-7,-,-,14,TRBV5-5,CASSLDPGSYEQYF,TGTGCCAGCAGCTTGGACCCAGGGAGCTACGAGCAGTACTTC
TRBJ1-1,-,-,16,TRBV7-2,CASSLSRGRGNTEAFF,TGTGCCAGCAGCTTAAGCAGGGGTAGAGGGAACACTGAAGCTTTCTTT
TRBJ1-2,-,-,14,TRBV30,CAWSVGGPGYGYTF,TGTGCCTGGAGTGTTGGAGGGCCCGGGTATGGCTACACCTTC
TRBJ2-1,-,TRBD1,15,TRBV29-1,CSVSGGPGSYNEQFF,TGCAGCGTCTCAGGGGGTCCTGGCTCCTACAATGAGCAGTTCTTC
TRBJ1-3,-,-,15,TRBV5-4,CASSIQGFSGNTIYF,TGTGCCAGCAGCATCCAGGGATTCTCTGGAAACACCATATATTTT
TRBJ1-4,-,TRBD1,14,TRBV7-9,CASSPMTGVEKLFF,TGTGCCAGCAGCCCGATGACAGGGGTTGAAAAACTGTTTTTT
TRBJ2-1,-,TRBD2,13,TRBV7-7,CASSLSGFNEQFF,TGTGCTAGCAGCCTTAGCGGGTTCAATGAGCAGTTCTTC
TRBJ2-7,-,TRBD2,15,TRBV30,CAWSGSGRGTYEQYF,TGTGCCTGGAGTGGTAGCGGGAGGGGCACCTACGAGCAGTACTTC
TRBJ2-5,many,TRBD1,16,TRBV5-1,CASSRFGTGVSRTQYF,TGCGCCAGCAGCCGTTTCGGGACAGGGGTCTCTCGGACCCAGTACTTC
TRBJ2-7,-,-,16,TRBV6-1,CASSEAHGRAGYEQYF,TGTGCCAGCAGTGAAGCGCATGGCAGGGCGGGATATGAGCAGTACTTC
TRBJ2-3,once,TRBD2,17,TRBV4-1,CASSHRPGLARTDTQYF,TGCGCCAGCAGCCACCGCCCAGGACTAGCGCGCACAGATACGCAGTATTTT
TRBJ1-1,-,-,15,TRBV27,CASSRSRVMNTEAFF,TGTGCCAGCAGTAGGAGCAGGGTAATGAACACTGAAGCTTTCTTT
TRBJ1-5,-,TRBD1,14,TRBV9,CASSKGTANQPQHF,TGTGCCAGCAGCAAGGGGACAGCTAATCAGCCCCAGCATTTT
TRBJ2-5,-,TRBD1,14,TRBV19,CASSTGQAKETQYF,TGTGCCAGTAGTACGGGACAGGCTAAGGAGACCCAGTACTTC
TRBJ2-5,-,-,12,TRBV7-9,CASSLIGETQYF,TGTGCCAGCAGCTTAATAGGAGAGACCCAGTACTTC
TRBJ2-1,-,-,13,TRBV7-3,CASSLFTLNEQFF,TGTGCCAGCAGCTTATTCACCCTCAATGAGCAGTTCTTC
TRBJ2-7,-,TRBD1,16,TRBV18,CASSQGQGAISYEQYF,TGTGCCAGCTCACAGGGACAGGGGGCGATCTCCTACGAGCAGTACTTC
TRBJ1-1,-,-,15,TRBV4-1,CASSQEGHQNTEAFF,TGCGCCAGCAGCCAAGAAGGACACCAGAACACTGAAGCTTTCTTT
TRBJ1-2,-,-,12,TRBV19,CASSTRNYGYTF,TGTGCCAGTAGTACAAGAAACTATGGCTACACCTTC
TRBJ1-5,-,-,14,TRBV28,CASSFGGRRQPQHF,TGTGCCAGCAGTTTTGGGGGGCGTAGGCAGCCCCAGCATTTT
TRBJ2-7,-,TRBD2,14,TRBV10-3,CAISDTSGMYEQYF,TGTGCCATCAGTGATACTAGCGGGATGTACGAGCAGTACTTC
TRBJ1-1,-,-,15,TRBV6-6,CASSHVPEGNTEAFF,TGTGCCAGCAGTCATGTCCCTGAGGGGAACACTGAAGCTTTCTTT
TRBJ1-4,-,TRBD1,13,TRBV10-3,CAISGGGSEKLFF,TGTGCCATCAGTGGAGGGGGCAGTGAAAAACTGTTTTTT
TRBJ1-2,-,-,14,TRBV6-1,CASSESQLYYGYTF,TGTGCCAGCAGTGAAAGTCAGCTCTACTATGGCTACACCTTC
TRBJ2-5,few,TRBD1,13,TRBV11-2,CASGQGWQETQYF,TGTGCCAGCGGACAGGGGTGGCAAGAGACCCAGTACTTC
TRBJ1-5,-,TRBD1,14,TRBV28,CASSLSGQITPQHF,TGTGCCAGCAGTTTATCGGGACAGATCACGCCCCAGCATTTT
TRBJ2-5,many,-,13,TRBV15,CATRGAGQETQYF,TGTGCCACCCGGGGGGCGGGACAAGAGACCCAGTACTTC
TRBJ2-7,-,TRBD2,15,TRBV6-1,CASRKGLAGVYEQYF,TGTGCCAGCAGAAAAGGACTAGCGGGCGTCTACGAGCAGTACTTC
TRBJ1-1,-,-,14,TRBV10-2,CASKAAQMNTEAFF,TGCGCCAGCAAGGCGGCACAAATGAACACTGAAGCTTTCTTT
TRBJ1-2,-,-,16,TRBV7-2,CASSLDGDWMVGGYTF,TGTGCCAGCAGCTTAGATGGAGACTGGATGGTAGGAGGCTACACCTTC
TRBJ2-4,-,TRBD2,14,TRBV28,CASSPVSGENIQYF,TGTGCCAGCAGCCCGGTTAGCGGGGAAAACATTCAGTACTTC
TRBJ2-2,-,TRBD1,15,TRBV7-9,CASSPQGQGTGELFF,TGTGCCAGCAGCCCCCAGGGACAGGGGACCGGGGAGCTGTTTTTT
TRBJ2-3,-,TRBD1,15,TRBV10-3,CAIGRGQGSTDTQYF,TGTGCCATAGGCCGAGGACAGGGTAGCACAGATACGCAGTATTTT
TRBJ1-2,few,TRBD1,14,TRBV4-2,CASSRPGQDYGYTF,TGTGCCAGCAGCCGACCCGGACAGGACTATGGCTACACCTTC
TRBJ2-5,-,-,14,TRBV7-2,CASSRLGVTETQYF,TGTGCCAGCAGCCGGCTCGGGGTGACGGAGACCCAGTACTTC
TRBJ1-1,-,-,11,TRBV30,CAWMTAFEAFF,TGTGCCTGGATGACAGCCTTTGAAGCTTTCTTT
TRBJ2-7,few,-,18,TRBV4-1,CASSQPLRGRRRVYEQYF,TGCGCCAGCAGCCAGCCGCTTAGGGGACGGAGGCGTGTCTACGAGCAGTACTTC
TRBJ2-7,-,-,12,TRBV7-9,CASSLVAVEQYF,TGTGCCAGCAGCTTAGTTGCGGTCGAGCAGTACTTC
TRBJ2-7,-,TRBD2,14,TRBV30,CAWSKASGRYEQYF,TGTGCCTGGAGTAAGGCTAGCGGGAGGTACGAGCAGTACTTC
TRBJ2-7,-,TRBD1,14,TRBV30,CAWSSGTGVYEQYF,TGTGCCTGGAGCTCCGGGACAGGGGTTTACGAGCAGTACTTC